Listed here are 4 T cell receptor beta chains from one sample, sequenced in a study of T cell changes during pregnancy in multiple sclerosis. Assay: immunoSEQ multiplex PCR; the TCRdb copy retains only in-frame clones and omits some. The sample contains about 73,000 clones, approximately 92% of which appear only once. This material consisted of peripheral blood, taken in the third trimester of pregnancy. These TCRs come from a female donor in good health, enrolled as a control in a pregnancy study.

This chain uses TRBV18 with TRBJ2-7; 11 nucleotides match TRBD2. The germline V gene has CDR1 KGHSH and CDR2 LQKENI. The junction had 9 bases not matched to a gene; V was cut back by 9 bases and J by 5 bases. CDR3 length: 14 residues. The CDR3 region is CASSLAGGAHEQYF. The CDR3 DNA reads as TGTGCCAGTTCCTTAGCGGGAGGGGCCCACGAGCAGTACTTC.

The chain carries TRBV28 and TRBJ1-2, with 7 bases lining up with TRBD1. The germline CDR1 and CDR2 sequences are MDHEN and SYDVKM. The CDR3 spans 13 residues. The V gene end was trimmed by 5 bases and the J gene end by 7 bases; junction bases not matched to a gene: 7. DNA for the CDR3: TGTGCCAGCAGTCCAAGGGGGCAAACTGGCTACACCTTC. This translates into CASSPRGQTGYTF.

In DNA form, the CDR3 reads TGCGCCAGCAGCCAAGGTTTAAGGGGCCTGACTAATGAAAAACTGTTTTTT. As protein: CASSQGLRGLTNEKLFF. The gene calls are TRBV4-1 and TRBJ1-4; a weak D match, TRBD1 (5 bases). This CDR3 region has 17 residues. Germline V gives CDR1 MGHRA, CDR2 YSYEKL. Deletions cut 1 base from V and 2 bases from J, with 14 bases between.

The J gene is TRBJ1-1, the V gene TRBV4-1; a weak D match, TRBD1 (5 bases). The CDR3 covers 14 residues. Germline lookup yields CDR1 MGHRA and CDR2 YSYEKL. With 6 bases removed from V and 6 bases from J, the gap between germline ends came to 17 bases. The CDR3 loop is CASSIQGDRAEAFF. CDR3 sequence (DNA): TGCGCCAGCAGTATCCAAGGGGATAGGGCTGAAGCTTTCTTT.